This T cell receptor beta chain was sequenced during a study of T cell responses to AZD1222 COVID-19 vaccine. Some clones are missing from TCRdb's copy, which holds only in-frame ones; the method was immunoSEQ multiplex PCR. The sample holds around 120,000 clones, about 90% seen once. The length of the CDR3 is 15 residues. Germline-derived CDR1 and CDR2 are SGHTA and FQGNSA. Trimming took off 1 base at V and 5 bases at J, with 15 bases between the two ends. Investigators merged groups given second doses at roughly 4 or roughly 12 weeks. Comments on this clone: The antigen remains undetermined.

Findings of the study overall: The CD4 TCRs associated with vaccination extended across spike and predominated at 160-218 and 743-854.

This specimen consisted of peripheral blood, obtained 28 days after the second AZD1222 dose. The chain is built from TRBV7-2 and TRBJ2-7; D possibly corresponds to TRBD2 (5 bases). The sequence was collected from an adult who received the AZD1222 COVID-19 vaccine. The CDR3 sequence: CASSLVGQEVHEQYF. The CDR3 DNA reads TGTGCCAGCAGCTTAGTGGGTCAGGAGGTCCACGAGCAGTACTTC.